A single T cell receptor (beta chain) is shown here with its context. Its antigen is undetermined. Sequencing used immunoSEQ multiplex PCR; TCRdb keeps in-frame clones, though not all of them. The table includes about 93,000 clones, about 91% detected once. These data originate in a study of OX40 agonist ivuxolimab in advanced cancers. Turning to the study itself: Patients' therapy was ivuxolimab, an antibody that acts as an agonist of OX40 (CD134). Two patients with cutaneous melanoma and one with hepatocellular carcinoma, three in total, showed partial responses. Study-level points and caveats: Both CD4+ and CD8+ T cell populations in blood had undergone clonal expansion by week 6 at 0.1 to 3.0 mg/kg.

The CDR3 consists of 14 residues. CDR1 and CDR2 from the germline V gene are SGDLS and YYNGEE. With 4 bases removed from V and 3 bases from J, the gap between germline ends came to 10 bases. This chain joins TRBV9 and TRBJ1-4; D is uncertain. The source was CD4+ or CD8+ T cells sorted from blood, collected in a trial of the OX40 agonist ivuxolimab. The TCR comes from an adult with an advanced solid tumor such as melanoma, head and neck, liver or kidney cancer. The CDR3 is CASSPGDSNEKLFF. CDR3 nucleotides: TGTGCCAGCAGCCCAGGAGACTCTAATGAAAAACTGTTTTTT. Variable domain in full (rest from reference TRBV9 and TRBJ1-4): DSGVTQTPKHLITATGQRVTLRCSPRSGDLSVYWYQQSLDQGLQFLIQYYNGEERAKGNILERFSAQQFPDLHSELNLSSLELGDSALYFCASSPGDSNEKLFFGSGTQLSVL.